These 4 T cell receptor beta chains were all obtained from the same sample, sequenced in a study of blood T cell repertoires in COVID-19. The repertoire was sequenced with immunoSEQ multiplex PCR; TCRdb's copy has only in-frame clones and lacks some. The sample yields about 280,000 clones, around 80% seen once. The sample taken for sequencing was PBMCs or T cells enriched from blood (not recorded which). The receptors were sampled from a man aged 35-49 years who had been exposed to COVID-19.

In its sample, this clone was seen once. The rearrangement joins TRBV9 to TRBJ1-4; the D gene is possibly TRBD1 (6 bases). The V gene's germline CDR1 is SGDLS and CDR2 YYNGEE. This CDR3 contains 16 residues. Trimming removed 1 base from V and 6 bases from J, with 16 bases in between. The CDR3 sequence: CASSVSIREGDEKLFF. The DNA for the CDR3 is TGTGCCAGCAGCGTATCTATCCGAGAGGGGGATGAAAAACTGTTTTTT. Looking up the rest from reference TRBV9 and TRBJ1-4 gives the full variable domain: DSGVTQTPKHLITATGQRVTLRCSPRSGDLSVYWYQQSLDQGLQFLIQYYNGEERAKGNILERFSAQQFPDLHSELNLSSLELGDSALYFCASSVSIREGDEKLFFGSGTQLSVL.

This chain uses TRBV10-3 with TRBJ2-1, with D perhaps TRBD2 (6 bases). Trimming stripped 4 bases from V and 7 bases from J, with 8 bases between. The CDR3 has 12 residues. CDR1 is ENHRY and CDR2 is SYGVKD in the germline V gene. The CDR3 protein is CAISVAENEQFF. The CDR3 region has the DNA TGTGCCATCAGTGTAGCGGAGAATGAGCAGTTCTTC.

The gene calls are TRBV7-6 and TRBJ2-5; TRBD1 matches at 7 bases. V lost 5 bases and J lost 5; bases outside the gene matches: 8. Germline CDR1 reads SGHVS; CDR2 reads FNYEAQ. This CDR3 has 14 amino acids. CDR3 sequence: CASSQTGPRETQYF. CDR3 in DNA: TGTGCCAGCAGCCAGACAGGGCCTCGGGAGACCCAGTACTTC.

CDR3 in DNA: TGTGCCTGCCGCTGGGGGGAGGGGGCGCAGTATTTT. Translation gives CACRWGEGAQYF. The chain combines TRBV7-9 with TRBJ2-3; possible D gene TRBD2, 7 bases. This CDR3 is built from 12 residues. Trimming removed 11 bases at V and 10 bases at J, with 19 bases between. The germline gives CDR1 SEHNR, CDR2 FQNEAQ (reference sequence).